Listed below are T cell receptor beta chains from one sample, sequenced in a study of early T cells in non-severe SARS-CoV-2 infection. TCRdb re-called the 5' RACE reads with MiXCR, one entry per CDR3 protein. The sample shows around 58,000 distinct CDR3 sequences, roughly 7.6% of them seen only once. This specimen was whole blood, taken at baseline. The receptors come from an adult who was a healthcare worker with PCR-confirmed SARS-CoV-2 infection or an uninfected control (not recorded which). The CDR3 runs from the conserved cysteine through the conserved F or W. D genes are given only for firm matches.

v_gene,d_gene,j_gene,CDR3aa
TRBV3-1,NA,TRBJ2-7,CASSPPSREQYF
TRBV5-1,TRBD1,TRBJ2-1,CASSGGQGYNEQFF
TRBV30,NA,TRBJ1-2,CAWRDSGVYYGYTF
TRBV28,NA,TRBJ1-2,CASSLTRRDWGYTF
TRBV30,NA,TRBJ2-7,CAWSYRASYEQYF
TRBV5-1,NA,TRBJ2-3,CASSLPGGKLTDTQYF
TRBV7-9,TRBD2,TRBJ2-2,CASSLTTSGSDTGELFF
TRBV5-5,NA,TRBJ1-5,CASSRWGYSNQPQHF
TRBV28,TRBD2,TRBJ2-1,CASSPGLGPFVF
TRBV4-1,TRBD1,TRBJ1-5,CASSHPSPGQINQPQHF
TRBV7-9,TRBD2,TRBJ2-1,CASSLVASGRVDEQFF
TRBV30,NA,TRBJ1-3,CAWNPSGSSGNTIYF
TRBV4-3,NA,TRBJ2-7,CASSQDTRGRSYEQYF